This T cell receptor beta chain is from a study of cytomegalovirus exposure and HLA in healthy donors. Points from the study as a whole: Researchers counted around 180 TCR beta chains as cytomegalovirus-associated.

60 Vbeta and 13 Jbeta primers were used in PCR. The method was immunoSEQ multiplex PCR; TCRdb's version includes in-frame clones alone and lacks a portion of them. The table includes some 140,000 clones, about three quarters detected once. The junction had 11 bases not matched to a gene; V was cut back by 6 bases and J by 5 bases. Germline CDR1 and CDR2: MNHEY and SVGAGI. The CDR3 is 15 amino acids. A remark on this clone: Antigen unknown.

The specimen was PBMCs. The chain recombines TRBV6-5 with TRBJ1-1; 8 bases align to TRBD1. This clonotype originated in a woman in her 40s in good health and CMV-seronegative. Here the CDR3 reads CASSPPRTGKTEAFF. CDR3 in DNA: TGTGCCAGCAGCCCCCCCCGGACAGGGAAAACTGAAGCTTTCTTT.